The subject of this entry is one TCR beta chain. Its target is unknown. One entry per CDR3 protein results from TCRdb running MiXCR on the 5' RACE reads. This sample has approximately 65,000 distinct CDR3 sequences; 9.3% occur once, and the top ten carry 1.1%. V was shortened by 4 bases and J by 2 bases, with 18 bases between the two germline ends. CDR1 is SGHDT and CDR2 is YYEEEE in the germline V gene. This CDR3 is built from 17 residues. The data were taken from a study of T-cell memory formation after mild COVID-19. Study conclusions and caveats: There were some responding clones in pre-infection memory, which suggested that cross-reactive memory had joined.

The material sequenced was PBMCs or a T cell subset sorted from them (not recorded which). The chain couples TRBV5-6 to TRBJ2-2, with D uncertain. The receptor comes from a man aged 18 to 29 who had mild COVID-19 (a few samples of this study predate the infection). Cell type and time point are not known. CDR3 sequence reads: CASSPRGMGLNTGELFF. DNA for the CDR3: TGTGCCAGCAGCCCTCGTGGAATGGGCTTAAACACCGGGGAGCTGTTTTTT.